Presented here are 22 T cell receptor beta chains from one specimen sequenced in a study of OX40 agonist ivuxolimab in advanced cancers. Generated by immunoSEQ multiplex PCR, the TCRdb table keeps only in-frame clones and is missing some. Of 40,000 to 55,000 clones in the sample, 88% are singletons; the top ten hold less than 3.5%. This material consisted of CD4+ or CD8+ T cells sorted from blood, taken in a trial of the OX40 agonist ivuxolimab. Receptor source: an adult with an advanced solid tumor such as melanoma, head and neck, liver or kidney cancer.

A note on this clone: Other DNA sequences of this sample code for an identical CDR3. This chain uses TRBV7-9 with TRBJ2-5; D is perhaps TRBD2 (6 bases). V gave up 7 bases and J gave up 5 bases, with 20 bases separating them. The germline V gene has CDR1 SEHNR and CDR2 FQNEAQ (reference sequence). The CDR3 totals 15 residues. The CDR3 DNA sequence: TGTGCCAGCACCTTGACGGGGGAATCGACTGAGACCCAGTACTTC. The encoded protein is CASTLTGESTETQYF.

This clone was seen a single time. The gene calls are TRBV25-1 and TRBJ1-4, with 9 bases aligning to TRBD1. The V gene's germline CDR1 is MGHDK and CDR2 SYGVNS. The CDR3 sequence is 15 residues long. V was pared by 3 bases and J by 6 bases, with 5 bases of the junction left unmatched. The CDR3 nucleotides read TGTGCCAGCAGTGACACAGGGGGCGCATATGAAAAACTGTTTTTT. Amino acids: CASSDTGGAYEKLFF.

The J gene is TRBJ2-3, the V gene TRBV11-2, with a weak D call TRBD2 (6 bases). The CDR3 has 15 residues. Trimming removed 3 bases at V and 2 bases at J, with 12 bases between. Per germline, CDR1 SGHAT and CDR2 FQNNGV. The CDR3 loop is CASSFPGSNTDTQYF. The DNA of the CDR3 is TGTGCCAGCAGCTTCCCCGGGAGTAACACAGATACGCAGTATTTT.

This clone was found a few times. V is TRBV19 and J is TRBJ2-7, with D perhaps matching TRBD2 (7 bases). V shed 8 bases and J shed 6 bases, with 17 bases lying between them. Germline V gene lookup returns CDR1 LNHDA and CDR2 SQIVND (reference sequence). The CDR3 spans 13 residues. The CDR3 DNA is TGTGCCAGTCGGGGCCAGGGAGGGGGCGAGCAGTACTTC. Protein sequence: CASRGQGGGEQYF.

This rearrangement joins TRBV2 to TRBJ2-5, with a possible D match to TRBD1 (6 bases). The V gene lost 8 bases and the J gene lost 5 bases, with 21 bases spanning the gap. The CDR3 sequence is 15 residues long. Germline V gene data show CDR1 as SNHLY and CDR2 as FYNNEI. The CDR3 DNA reads as TGTGCCAGCGGGCCATACCTGGGGGCCGGGGAGACCCAGTACTTC. This gives the protein CASGPYLGAGETQYF.

This chain uses TRBV28 with TRBJ2-3; D possibly corresponds to TRBD2 (5 bases). Trimming left V 8 bases short and J 0 bases short, with 6 bases between. This CDR3 comprises 12 residues. From germline, CDR1 is MDHEN and CDR2 SYDVKM. CDR3 DNA: TGTGCCAGCGGACTTAGCACAGATACGCAGTATTTT. Protein: CASGLSTDTQYF.

V gene TRBV18 combines with J gene TRBJ2-3, with D perhaps TRBD1 or TRBD2 (5 bases each). Germline values: CDR1 KGHSH, CDR2 LQKENI. This CDR3 contains 15 residues. The ends were cut back, 3 bases at V and 1 base at J, with 11 bases in the middle. CDR3 protein: CASSPRDGGTDTQYF. DNA of the CDR3: TGTGCCAGCTCACCTCGGGACGGAGGCACAGATACGCAGTATTTT.

The V call is TRBV6-4, the J call TRBJ2-3; no clear D gene. V dropped 5 bases and J dropped 4 bases, with 13 bases sitting between them. Germline-derived CDR1 and CDR2 are MRHNA and SNTAGT. This CDR3 contains 14 residues. The CDR3 here is CASSTEFSADTQYF. Here the CDR3 DNA reads TGTGCCAGCAGTACGGAGTTTTCCGCAGATACGCAGTATTTT.

The chain links TRBV7-9 to TRBJ1-1; 9 bases match TRBD1. Germline V gene lookup returns CDR1 SEHNR and CDR2 FQNEAQ (reference sequence). Trimming took 1 base from V and 6 from J; bases not matched to a gene: 9. This CDR3 has 16 residues. The CDR3 region has the DNA TGTGCCAGCAGCTTAGAGACAGGGGGATTAGGAGCTGAAGCTTTCTTT. Its translation is CASSLETGGLGAEAFF.

V gene TRBV27 combines with J gene TRBJ2-2; weak D call: TRBD1 (5 bases). The CDR3 totals 15 residues. Trimming took off 1 base at V and 3 bases at J, with 9 bases between the two ends. Germline CDR1 reads MNHEY; CDR2 reads SMNVEV (reference sequence). The CDR3 nucleotides read TGTGCCAGCAGTTTATATTCAGGGTACACCGGGGAGCTGTTTTTT. Its translation: CASSLYSGYTGELFF.

The chain couples TRBV11-2 to TRBJ2-7; D perhaps matches TRBD1 (5 bases). CDR3 length: 14 amino acids. Germline values: CDR1 SGHAT, CDR2 FQNNGV. V was shortened by 2 bases and J by 3 bases, with 11 bases between the two germline ends. As DNA, the CDR3 is TGTGCCAGCAGCTTAACAGGACCCTTCTACGAGCAGTACTTC. Its translation is CASSLTGPFYEQYF.

The CDR3 DNA follows: TGTGCCAGCAGCGTACGGTTGGCCACAGATACGCAGTATTTT. This codes for CASSVRLATDTQYF. The J gene is TRBJ2-3, the V gene TRBV9; D is uncertain. The length of the CDR3 is 14 residues. From germline, CDR1 is SGDLS and CDR2 YYNGEE. Trimming removed 1 base at V and 2 bases at J, with 8 bases between.

The gene calls are TRBV29-1 and TRBJ1-2; D call uncertain. V lost 4 bases, J lost 8 bases, and 8 bases lay in between. Germline CDR1 and CDR2: SQVTM and ANQGSEA. This CDR3 is 10 amino acids long. This chain's CDR3 is CSVAKGGYTF. As DNA, the CDR3 is TGCAGCGTTGCCAAAGGCGGCTACACCTTC.

In its sample, this clone was seen once. The chain combines TRBV19 with TRBJ2-7, with TRBD2 as a possible D gene (6 bases). This CDR3 is 12 amino acids long. Deletions cut 9 bases from V and 3 bases from J, with 12 bases between. Germline V CDR1 and CDR2: LNHDA, SQIVND (reference sequence). This chain's CDR3 is CASSRGSYEQYF. In nucleotides, the CDR3 is TGTGCCAGCAGCCGGGGGAGCTACGAGCAGTACTTC.

The rearrangement uses TRBV5-1 and TRBJ2-1, with D perhaps TRBD1 or TRBD2 (7 bases each). CDR1 SGHRS and CDR2 YFSETQ come from the germline V gene. Trimming removed 4 bases at V and 10 bases at J, with 18 bases between. The CDR3 is 14 residues long. CDR3 bases: TGCGCCAGCAGCCTCTCAACAGGGGAGGGAGAGCAGTTCTTC. Residues: CASSLSTGEGEQFF. Variable domain in full (rest from reference TRBV5-1 and TRBJ2-1): KAGVTQTPRYLIKTRGQQVTLSCSPISGHRSVSWYQQTPGQGLQFLFEYFSETQRNKGNFPGRFSGRQFSNSRSEMNVSTLELGDSALYLCASSLSTGEGEQFFGPGTRLTVL.

The chain carries TRBV7-9 and TRBJ2-5; no clear D gene. The last part of the DNA fits TRBJ2-7 better; the J call may be wrong. The CDR3 has 12 residues. Germline CDR1 reads SEHNR; CDR2 reads FQNEAQ (reference sequence). CDR3 coding DNA: TGTGCCAGCAGCTTAGGTGACTACGAGCAGTACTTC. It translates to CASSLGDYEQYF.

The chain links TRBV11-2 to TRBJ2-6, with 9 bases that match TRBD2. With 4 bases clipped from V and 0 bases from J, the junction kept 7 bases outside the gene matches. This CDR3 is built from 18 residues. Germline V lookup: CDR1 SGHAT, CDR2 FQNNGV. This chain's CDR3 is CASSSRLRGGSGANVLTF. Written as DNA, the CDR3 is TGTGCCAGCAGCTCCCGTTTGCGGGGGGGCTCTGGGGCCAACGTCCTGACTTTC.

The rearrangement joins TRBV9 to TRBJ2-2; the match to TRBD2 covers 13 bases. The germline CDR1 and CDR2 sequences are SGDLS and YYNGEE. V lost 2 bases to trimming and J lost 4 bases; unmatched junction nucleotides: 2. The CDR3 length is 16 residues. The CDR3 loop reads CASSVGTSGITGELFF. The CDR3 bases are TGTGCCAGCAGCGTCGGGACTAGCGGGATCACCGGGGAGCTGTTTTTT.

The CDR3 DNA is TGTGCCAGCGTAAACGGACAGGGAAAAGAGACCCAGTACTTC. Residues: CASVNGQGKETQYF. The chain employs TRBV28 and TRBJ2-5; 8 positions agree with TRBD1. V was clipped by 8 bases and J by 3 bases; unmatched bases: 8. The CDR3 is made up of 14 amino acids. The germline V gene has CDR1 MDHEN and CDR2 SYDVKM.

This rearrangement joins TRBV30 to TRBJ1-4; maybe TRBD1 (5 bases). Germline CDR1 is GTSNPN and CDR2 is SVGIG (reference sequence). V was pared by 0 bases and J by 5 bases, with 7 bases between. The CDR3 runs 13 residues. CDR3 amino acids: CAWSVQENEKLFF. CDR3 in DNA: TGTGCCTGGAGTGTACAGGAGAATGAAAAACTGTTTTTT.

J is TRBJ2-7 and V is TRBV28; tentatively, D is TRBD2 (7 bases). In germline, CDR1 is MDHEN, CDR2 SYDVKM. The CDR3 is made up of 16 amino acids. Deletions cut 6 bases from V and 6 bases from J, with 24 bases between. The CDR3 reads CASRYSGGGGAGEQYF. DNA of the CDR3: TGTGCCAGCAGGTACTCTGGCGGGGGCGGGGCCGGCGAGCAGTACTTC. Complete variable domain (other parts from reference TRBV28 and TRBJ2-7): DVKVTQSSRYLVKRTGEKVFLECVQDMDHENMFWYRQDPGLGLRLIYFSYDVKMKEKGDIPEGYSVSREKKERFSLILESASTNQTSMYLCASRYSGGGGAGEQYFGPGTRLTVT.

This chain connects TRBV23-1 to TRBJ2-3, with a weak D call TRBD1 (5 bases). TRBV23-1 is an open reading frame whose function is uncertain. V was shortened by 0 bases and J by 0 bases, with 10 bases between the two germline ends. The CDR3 is made up of 16 amino acids. This CDR3 is CASSQSVTDSTDTQYF. The CDR3 DNA sequence: TGCGCCAGCAGTCAATCGGTGACAGATAGCACAGATACGCAGTATTTT.